A selection of T cell receptor beta chains follows, all from one sample in a study of cytomegalovirus exposure and HLA in healthy donors. The repertoire was sequenced with immunoSEQ multiplex PCR; TCRdb's copy has only in-frame clones and lacks some. The sample contains about 120,000 clones, more than 75% of which appear only once. Sequencing was carried out using PBMCs. These receptors all come from a woman between 40 and 50 years old in good health and CMV-seropositive. Each CDR3 is given with its conserved first and last residue. Fields, in order: V gene, D gene, clone size, J gene, CDR3 protein, CDR3 DNA. D genes are given only for firm matches. Size is omitted from some rows. Given values are once, few, many or a class for expanded clones.

TRBV27	TRBD1	NA	TRBJ1-1	CASSSRGRAEAFF	TGTGCCAGCAGTTCGAGGGGGCGGGCTGAAGCTTTCTTT
TRBV10-1	TRBD1	few	TRBJ2-5	CATARTGVGETQYF	TGCGCCACCGCTAGGACAGGGGTCGGAGAGACCCAGTACTTC
TRBV18	NA	NA	TRBJ1-6	CASSGPRDSYNSPLHF	TGTGCCAGCTCCGGCCCCCGGGACTCCTATAATTCACCCCTCCACTTT
TRBV7-2	NA	NA	TRBJ2-6	CASSAGGVGANVLTF	TGTGCCAGCAGCGCCGGGGGTGTGGGGGCCAACGTCCTGACTTTC
TRBV28	NA	NA	TRBJ1-2	CASSLQGSGYTF	TGTGCCAGCAGTTTACAGGGTAGTGGCTACACCTTC
TRBV5-1	TRBD1	NA	TRBJ2-7	CASSPRDSYEQYF	TGCGCCAGCAGCCCAAGGGACAGCTACGAGCAGTACTTC
TRBV9	NA	NA	TRBJ1-4	CASSTRGEKLFF	TGTGCCAGCAGTACGAGGGGGGAAAAACTGTTTTTT
TRBV4-1	NA	NA	TRBJ2-7	CASSQGTTRSYEQYF	TGCGCCAGCAGCCAAGGAACTACCCGTTCCTACGAGCAGTACTTC
TRBV7-9	NA	NA	TRBJ1-5	CASTSGGGPGPQHF	TGTGCCAGCACCTCTGGGGGGGGGCCTGGTCCCCAGCATTTT
TRBV15	NA	few	TRBJ1-2	CATSRPGINYGYTF	TGTGCCACCAGCAGACCAGGGATTAACTATGGCTACACCTTC
TRBV5-4	NA	NA	TRBJ2-3	CASSLSRQGVDTQYF	TGTGCCAGCAGCTTGTCTCGACAAGGGGTGGATACGCAGTATTTT
TRBV6-4	NA	many	TRBJ1-4	CASKKGVEKLFF	TGTGCCAGCAAAAAAGGGGTTGAAAAACTGTTTTTT
TRBV5-6	NA	many	TRBJ2-3	CASSLTGTDTQYF	TGTGCCAGCAGCTTGACCGGGACAGATACGCAGTATTTT
TRBV5-6	TRBD2	NA	TRBJ2-3	CASSTGLAGLSDTQYF	TGTGCCAGCAGCACGGGACTAGCGGGGTTGTCAGATACGCAGTATTTT